This TCR beta chain comes out of a study of shared clonotypes between healthy human individuals (dated by TCRdb to the early 2020s). The study in broad terms: The cohort included three men and two women between 18 and 49 years of age. Blood TCR repertoires of several healthy adults were deeply sequenced to estimate repertoire size and the extent of clonotype sharing between individuals. Libraries were prepared and TCR repertoires were sequenced by different laboratories using diverse techniques, in order to increase sequencing depth and limit assay-specific biases. Each donor's leukapheresis produced roughly between about 0.9 and 9.5 billion PBMCs.

CDR1 and CDR2 were assigned from the germline V gene as SNHLY and FYNNEI. Taken from cysteine to phenylalanine, the CDR3 has 13 residues. The sequence is cut down to CDR3 DNA, 39 bases in frame from base 1. General findings and caveats noted by the study authors: The genetic and exposure-history diversity represented was limited by the small number of donors. Sampling was limited to blood, and TCR repertoires in tissue likely differ from TCR repertoires in blood. Pairwise subsampling led to the expectation that sequencing depth would affect the degree of clonotype sharing among donors.

Donors were healthy HIV-negative adults with no recently reported acute infections or vaccinations. Every donor was a Caucasian adult residing in Nashville, Tennessee, USA. In the unsorted samples, approximately 85 million PBMCs were counted, and genomic DNA was extracted using the QIAamp DNA Blood Mini kit. Blood was obtained by leukapheresis, after which PBMCs were separated by Ficoll-Histopaque density gradient centrifugation and cryopreserved in liquid nitrogen vapor phase. Comments on this clone: What antigen it recognizes has not been identified. An end of the junction does not agree with germline; a read error may underlie this.

Using the deep immunoSEQ assay, TCR CDR3 regions were amplified from genomic DNA by multiplex PCR. For each cell subset, the extracted genomic DNA was distributed evenly across all wells of several immunoSEQ 96-well plates, and each plate served as one replicate. For unsorted PBMC, each replicate PCR was loaded with about 270 ng genomic DNA, equivalent to tens of thousands of T cell genomes. Unsorted PBMC genomic DNA was sequenced across ten immunoSEQ deep assay plates. The purified libraries were quantified using a Qubit 3.0 fluorometer, sized with a Bioanalyzer 2100, and then quantified again using the KAPA Library Quantification kit. Every immunoSEQ 96-well plate was sequenced on a dedicated single-read 150-cycle Illumina NextSeq 550 flow cell. From the authors' description of their analysis: Because the immunoSEQ output held only junctional sequences and lacked quality scores, the filtering could not match the filtering applied to full-length reads. To assign V/J genes and CDR3, sequences were annotated using PyIR, a Python wrapper for IgBLAST v1.9, with IMGT germline references. Reads were filtered out if the reads had weak V/J assignments (E-value above 1e-6), no CDR3, stop codons, out-of-frame junctions, or ambiguous translated residues. A V3J clonotype was defined by an identical inferred V gene, J gene, and CDR3 amino acid sequence. Percentage overlap between repertoires was computed as shared unique clonotypes divided by the size of the smaller repertoire. Three approaches were used to assess repertoire richness: RTK rarefaction, the Chao1 estimator, and Recon v2.1 estimates of unobserved clonotypes. This immuneACCESS table, as held by TCRdb, lists in-frame sequences with V and J called but not all clones. Of the missing ones, under half trace to an unresolved V gene in checked studies; the others have no known cause. V and J calls plus clone size are reproduced from that table; the DNA served to infer D and trimming. The sample table records fewer than 700,000 clones; around 77% of these occur just once. Jointly, the top ten make up approximately 12% of the sample.

The sample comprised PBMCs. The chain links TRBV2 with TRBJ1-5, with TRBD1 matching 7 junction bases. The TCR originated in a woman aged 35 to 49 in good health. Some clones in this sample may be carry-over from other donors' samples. For the CDR3, the sequence is CAGRGEGAQPQHF. The sequence in DNA is TGTGCCGGCAGAGGGGAGGGGGCTCAGCCCCAGCATTTT.